The next 4 T cell receptor beta chains were all read from a single sample in a study of blood T cell repertoires in COVID-19. Clones were sequenced by immunoSEQ multiplex PCR, and TCRdb holds only the in-frame ones, with some missing. The table lists over 250,000 clones, approximately 88% of them singletons. The specimen was peripheral blood. Receptors were obtained from a woman in her seventies with COVID-19, enrolled during active disease.

The chain employs TRBV5-4 and TRBJ1-5; unclear D gene. Trimming stripped 1 base from V and 1 base from J, with 6 bases between. The CDR3 contains 14 residues. The germline gives CDR1 SGHNT, CDR2 YYREEE (reference sequence). CDR3 in amino acids: CASSLIGSNQPQHF. The CDR3 nucleotides read TGTGCCAGCAGCTTGATTGGCAGCAATCAGCCCCAGCATTTT.

The chain links TRBV28 to TRBJ2-6, with 8 bases matching TRBD1. The germline V gene has CDR1 MDHEN and CDR2 SYDVKM. This CDR3 has 15 amino acids. Trimming removed 6 bases from V and 2 bases from J; junction bases left unmatched: 3. The CDR3 spells CASSPGGAGANVLTF. In nucleotides, the CDR3 is TGTGCCAGCAGCCCAGGGGGCGCTGGGGCCAACGTCCTGACTTTC.

The chain uses TRBV7-2 and TRBJ2-1, with 11 bases identical to TRBD2. CDR1 and CDR2 (germline): SGHTA, FQGNSA. The CDR3 has 18 amino acids. The J segment lost 7 bases and the V segment lost 5 bases, leaving 16 bases of the junction unmatched. The CDR3 nucleotides read TGTGCCAGCAGCCCCAAGGCGAGGTCTAGCGGGAGGTGGAATGAGCAGTTCTTC. Protein product: CASSPKARSSGRWNEQFF.

This clone has just one count. The chain is built from TRBV7-3 and TRBJ2-3; 13 bases fit TRBD2. V was pared by 4 bases and J by 6 bases, with 1 base of the junction left unmatched. Germline-derived CDR1 and CDR2 are SGHTA and FQGTGA. There are 14 residues in the CDR3. This CDR3 reads CASSWTSGGDTQYF. CDR3 sequence (DNA): TGTGCCAGCAGCTGGACTAGCGGGGGCGATACGCAGTATTTT.